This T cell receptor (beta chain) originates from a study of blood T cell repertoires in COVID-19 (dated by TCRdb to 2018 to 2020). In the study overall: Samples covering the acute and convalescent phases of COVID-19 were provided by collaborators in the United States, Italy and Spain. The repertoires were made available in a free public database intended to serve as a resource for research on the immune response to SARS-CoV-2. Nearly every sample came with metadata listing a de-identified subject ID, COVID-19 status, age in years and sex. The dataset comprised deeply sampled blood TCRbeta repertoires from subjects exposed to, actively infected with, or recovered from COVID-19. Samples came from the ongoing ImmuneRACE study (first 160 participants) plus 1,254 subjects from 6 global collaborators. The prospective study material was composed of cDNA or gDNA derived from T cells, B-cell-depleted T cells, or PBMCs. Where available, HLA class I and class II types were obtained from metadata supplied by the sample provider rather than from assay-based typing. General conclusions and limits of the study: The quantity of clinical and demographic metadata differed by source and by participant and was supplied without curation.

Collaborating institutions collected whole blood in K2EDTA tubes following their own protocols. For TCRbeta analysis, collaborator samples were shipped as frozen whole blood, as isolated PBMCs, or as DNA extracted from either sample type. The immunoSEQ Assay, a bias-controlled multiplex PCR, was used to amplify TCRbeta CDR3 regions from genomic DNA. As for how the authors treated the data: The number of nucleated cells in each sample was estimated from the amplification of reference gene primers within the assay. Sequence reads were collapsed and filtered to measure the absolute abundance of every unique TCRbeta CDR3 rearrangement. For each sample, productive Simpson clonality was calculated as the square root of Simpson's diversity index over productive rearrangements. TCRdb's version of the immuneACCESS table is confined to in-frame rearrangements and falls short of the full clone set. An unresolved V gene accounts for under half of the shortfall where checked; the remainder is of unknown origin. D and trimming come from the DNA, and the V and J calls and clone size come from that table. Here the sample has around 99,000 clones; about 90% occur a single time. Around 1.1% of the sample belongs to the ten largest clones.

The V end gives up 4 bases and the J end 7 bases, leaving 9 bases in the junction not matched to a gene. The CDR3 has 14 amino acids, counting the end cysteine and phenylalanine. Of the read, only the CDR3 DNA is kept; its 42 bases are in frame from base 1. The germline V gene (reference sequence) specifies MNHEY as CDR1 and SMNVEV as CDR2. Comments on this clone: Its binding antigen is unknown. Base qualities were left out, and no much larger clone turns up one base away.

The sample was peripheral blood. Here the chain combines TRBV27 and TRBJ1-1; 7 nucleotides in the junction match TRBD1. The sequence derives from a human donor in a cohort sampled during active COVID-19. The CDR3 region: CASSSQDRLGEAFF. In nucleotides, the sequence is TGTGCCAGCAGTTCCCAGGACAGGTTGGGTGAAGCTTTCTTT.